This T cell receptor (beta chain) was profiled in a study of tumor-infiltrating lymphocytes in primary liver carcinoma. Across the whole study: Surgical resection treated primary liver carcinoma in the patients. Study-wide points: Blood had a significantly lower top-250-clone fraction than tumors did (p = 0.039). Tumor-adjacent and tumor-blood pairs displayed less overlap than did pairs of tumor regions.

The input was approximately 500 ng total RNA; TCR beta cDNA was made from it with a constant-region primer. A slightly modified ARM-PCR protocol with three nested multiplex PCR rounds produced these TCR beta libraries. TCRdb recomputed calls from the multiplex PCR reads with MiXCR, one row per CDR3 protein. This table holds hundreds of thousands of distinct CDR3 sequences, roughly two thirds found once. In the case of this clonotype: Its antigen remains unidentified. Relative to the germline gene, one junction end is altered; a read error may explain this.

Germline DNA was also extracted, and blood RNA was taken from unsorted whole blood. At sampling, these chronic HBV carriers had received no treatment. Sequenced sample: peripheral blood. The sequence came from a man aged 35 to 55 with primary liver carcinoma and hepatitis B virus infection.

The chain's CDR3 is CASSEQGGSYNEQLF. CDR3 coding DNA: TGTGCCAGCAGTGAACAGGGAGGAAGCTACAATGAGCAGTTATTC. The gene calls are TRBV2 and TRBJ2-1; a possible D gene is TRBD2 (6 bases). The CDR3 runs 15 residues. CDR1 and CDR2 from the germline V gene are SNHLY and FYNNEI.